Presented here are 24 T cell receptor beta chains from one specimen sequenced in a study of shared clonotypes between healthy human individuals. The assay was immunoSEQ multiplex PCR, and TCRdb's table has in-frame clones only and misses some. The sample lists about 560,000 clones, just over 75% occurring once. The sequenced material came from PBMCs. The receptors derive from a woman aged 40-49 years in good health. Some clones in this sample may be carry-over from other donors' samples.

V is TRBV7-3 and J is TRBJ2-1; 9 bases align to TRBD2. Per the germline V gene, CDR1 is SGHTA and CDR2 is FQGTGA. The CDR3 loop spans 16 amino acids. The V and J ends lost 1 base and 0 bases, in that order; junction bases with no gene match: 1. CDR3 sequence: CASSLKLAGSYNEQFF. The DNA of the CDR3 is TGTGCCAGCAGCTTAAAACTAGCGGGCTCCTACAATGAGCAGTTCTTC.

The rearrangement uses TRBV4-3 and TRBJ2-1; either TRBD1 or TRBD2 may supply D (5 bases each). V shed 5 bases and J shed 0 bases, with 11 bases lying between them. Germline V gene data show CDR1 as LGHNA and CDR2 as YSLEER. The CDR3 is 15 amino acids. As DNA, the CDR3 is TGCGCCAGCAGCGTCGAAGGGACCTCCTACAATGAGCAGTTCTTC. It encodes CASSVEGTSYNEQFF.

The CDR3 region is CASSRTGTGSSYEQYF. CDR3 coding DNA: TGTGCCAGCTCACGAACCGGGACAGGGAGCTCCTACGAGCAGTACTTC. The J gene is TRBJ2-7, the V gene TRBV18; the match to TRBD1 covers 9 bases. The CDR3 runs 16 residues. CDR1 and CDR2 (germline): KGHSH, LQKENI. Germline trimming cut 4 bases from V and 0 bases from J; bases unmatched to any gene: 7. The entire variable domain, with the rest obtained from reference TRBV18 and TRBJ2-7, is as follows: NAGVMQNPRHLVRRRGQEARLRCSPMKGHSHVYWYRQLPEEGLKFMVYLQKENIIDESGMPKERFSAEFPKEGPSILRIQQVVRGDSAAYFCASSRTGTGSSYEQYFGPGTRLTVT.

This clone appeared a few times. This chain links TRBV10-1 with TRBJ2-1; D gene unclear. The CDR3 extends over 13 amino acids. Germline CDR1 and CDR2: WNHNN and SYGVQD (reference sequence). Trimming took off 6 bases at V and 4 bases at J, with 10 bases between the two ends. CDR3 loop: CASSSMIYNEQFF. CDR3 nucleotides: TGCGCCAGCAGCTCCATGATATACAATGAGCAGTTCTTC.

This clone showed up just a few times. The junction does not match germline at one end; this may be a read error. The chain carries TRBV4-3 and TRBJ2-7; perhaps TRBD2 as D (7 bases). CDR3 length: 16 residues. Per the germline V gene, CDR1 is LGHNA and CDR2 is YSLEER. DNA of the CDR3: TGCGCCAGCAGCGAAGAGGGGGGGGGAAGCGTTTACGAGCAGTACTTC. Translation gives CASSEEGGGSVYEQYF.

This clone was seen just once. The chain couples TRBV29-1 to TRBJ1-2, with 9 bases fitting TRBD1. The trim removed 7 bases at V and 6 bases at J, leaving 6 bases unmatched. This CDR3 has 12 residues. CDR1 and CDR2 from the germline V gene are SQVTM and ANQGSEA. CDR3 protein: CSGGRDRDGYTF. CDR3 coding DNA: TGCAGCGGCGGCCGGGACAGGGATGGCTACACCTTC.

This clone was counted only a few times. This chain connects TRBV28 to TRBJ2-7, with D possibly called TRBD1 or TRBD2 (5 bases each). CDR3 length: 13 amino acids. Germline V gene sequence: CDR1 MDHEN, CDR2 SYDVKM. The V gene lost 6 bases and the J gene lost 0 bases, with 9 bases spanning the gap. CDR3 sequence reads: CASSWDGSYEQYF. CDR3 bases: TGTGCCAGCAGCTGGGACGGCTCCTACGAGCAGTACTTC.

The V gene is TRBV28, the J gene TRBJ1-1; a weak D match, TRBD1 (5 bases). Germline V gene data show CDR1 as MDHEN and CDR2 as SYDVKM. CDR3 length: 17 amino acids. Trimming shortened V by 2 bases and J by 4 bases, and 20 bases separated the two germline ends. The CDR3 DNA follows: TGTGCCAGCAGTTTAGGGGGGGGAGGGGTCAAAGTCACTGAAGCTTTCTTT. Amino acids: CASSLGGGGVKVTEAFF.

V is TRBV6-4 and J is TRBJ1-4; TRBD1 matches 9 bases. This CDR3 comprises 17 residues. V lost 8 bases and J lost 0; bases outside the gene matches: 10. Germline V gene lookup returns CDR1 MRHNA and CDR2 SNTAGT. The CDR3, as DNA: TGTGCCAGCGTTCATCCGGGACAGGGAGCAACTAATGAAAAACTGTTTTTT. Translating it yields CASVHPGQGATNEKLFF.

Details on this clone: This specimen includes other DNA sequences encoding the same CDR3. The genes are TRBV2 and TRBJ2-3; 7 nucleotides agree with TRBD1. Trimming removed 9 bases from V and 5 bases from J; junction bases left unmatched: 17. The CDR3 runs 16 residues. Germline V gene data show CDR1 as SNHLY and CDR2 as FYNNEI. CDR3 loop: CASNPRTGGWGDTQYF. In nucleotides, the CDR3 is TGTGCCAGTAACCCCCGGACAGGTGGCTGGGGAGATACGCAGTATTTT.

J is TRBJ2-1 and V is TRBV29-1; no firm D call. The CDR3 extends over 12 amino acids. Germline-derived CDR1 and CDR2 are SQVTM and ANQGSEA. Between the trimmed V and J ends, which lost 6 bases and 12 bases, there was a span of 18 bases. The CDR3 loop reads CSVETLVGRQFF. CDR3 DNA: TGCAGCGTCGAAACCCTAGTCGGAAGGCAGTTCTTC.

The rearrangement uses TRBV18 and TRBJ2-2; 7 bases map to TRBD2. Losses at the gene ends were 2 bases for V and 4 bases for J; bases not matched to a gene: 7. This CDR3 contains 16 residues. Germline CDR1 reads KGHSH; CDR2 reads LQKENI. CDR3 DNA sequence: TGTGCCAGCTCACCATTTGCGACTAGCAGCACCGGGGAGCTGTTTTTT. Translating it yields CASSPFATSSTGELFF.

The V gene is TRBV6-1, the J gene TRBJ2-7, with 13 positions matching TRBD2. J was trimmed by 4 bases and V by 7 bases; bases with no gene match: 7. CDR3 length equals 15 residues. Germline lookup yields CDR1 MNHNS and CDR2 SASEGT. This CDR3 reads CASTRTSGSQYEQYF. CDR3 coding DNA: TGTGCCAGCACCCGGACTAGCGGGAGTCAATACGAGCAGTACTTC.

V usage is TRBV28 and J usage is TRBJ2-5; D unclear. The germline V gene encodes CDR1 MDHEN and CDR2 SYDVKM. This CDR3 region has 16 residues. Trimming took off 2 bases at V and 1 base at J, with 14 bases between the two ends. CDR3 loop: CASSLVLRSGQETQYF. The DNA for the CDR3 is TGTGCCAGCAGTTTAGTTCTCAGGAGTGGCCAAGAGACCCAGTACTTC.

Comments on this clone: The sample carries other DNA sequences with the same CDR3. This rearrangement joins TRBV5-1 to TRBJ2-5; D not resolved. The V end was cut by 4 bases, the J end by 5 bases, with 6 bases between. The CDR3 spans 11 residues. Germline-derived CDR1 and CDR2 are SGHRS and YFSETQ. The CDR3 DNA follows: TGCGCCAGCAGCCTATCCGAGACCCAGTACTTC. It specifies CASSLSETQYF.

The V call is TRBV10-3, the J call TRBJ1-3; D remains unclear. The CDR3 sequence is 16 residues long. The V end lost 2 bases, the J end lost 0 bases, and 11 bases lay between the germline ends. Per the germline V gene, CDR1 is ENHRY and CDR2 is SYGVKD. The CDR3 nucleotides are TGTGCCATCAGTGAGGCGGAGACGGCCTCTGGAAACACCATATATTTT. Translated: CAISEAETASGNTIYF.

With respect to this clone: A much larger clone is a single base away; this may be a read error. This chain uses TRBV4-2 with TRBJ1-5, with TRBD1 matching 9 bases. Per germline, CDR1 LGHNA and CDR2 YNFKEQ. The CDR3 consists of 15 residues. J was trimmed by 4 bases and V by 4 bases; bases with no gene match: 5. CDR3 nucleotide sequence: TGTGCCAGCAGCCCGGACGGACAGGGGAATCAGCCCCAGCATTTT. Translating gives CASSPDGQGNQPQHF.

The rearrangement uses TRBV6-5 and TRBJ2-3, with D tentatively TRBD2 (5 bases). CDR1 MNHEY and CDR2 SVGAGI come from the germline V gene. The CDR3 spans 13 residues. V lost 8 bases and J lost 2, with 11 bases in between. DNA of the CDR3: TGTGCCAGCGGCCCGGGATACACAGATACGCAGTATTTT. It specifies CASGPGYTDTQYF.

This clone was detected only a few times. V usage is TRBV28 and J usage is TRBJ1-5, with D possibly matching TRBD1 (5 bases). This CDR3 comprises 14 residues. Germline-derived CDR1 and CDR2 are MDHEN and SYDVKM. V was cut by 6 bases and J by 5 bases, with 14 bases left in between. The CDR3 loop is CASSLSGQDQPQHF. Here the CDR3 DNA reads TGTGCCAGCAGCCTCTCAGGGCAGGATCAGCCCCAGCATTTT.

This clone occurred a few times. Additional DNA sequences in this sample encode the identical CDR3. This chain connects TRBV7-2 to TRBJ1-4; D is unresolved. V lost 5 bases and J 8 bases, leaving 9 bases between the germline ends. Germline CDR1 SGHTA, CDR2 FQGNSA. This CDR3 comprises 12 residues. The chain's CDR3 is CASSPQGEKLFF. The CDR3 region has the DNA TGTGCCAGCAGCCCCCAAGGCGAAAAACTGTTTTTT.

The rearrangement joins TRBV11-1 to TRBJ2-7, with 8 bases fitting TRBD2. The CDR3 loop spans 13 amino acids. Germline CDR1 is SGHAT and CDR2 is FQDESV (reference sequence). With V trimmed by 5 bases and J by 6 bases, 6 bases remained unmatched. In nucleotides, the CDR3 is TGTGCCAGCAGCGCCGGACTAGCCCGCGAGCAGTACTTC. It yields the protein CASSAGLAREQYF. The complete variable domain, with remaining parts taken from reference TRBV11-1 and TRBJ2-7, reads EAEVAQSPRYKITEKSQAVAFWCDPISGHATLYWYRQILGQGPELLVQFQDESVVDDSQLPKDRFSAERLKGVDSTLKIQPAELGDSAMYLCASSAGLAREQYFGPGTRLTVT.

The chain recombines TRBV11-2 with TRBJ1-4; 10 nucleotides align to TRBD1. With V trimmed by 5 bases and J by 8 bases, 5 bases remained unmatched. The CDR3 spans 14 residues. Germline lookup yields CDR1 SGHAT and CDR2 FQNNGV. The CDR3 sequence: CASSRDRGGEKLFF. CDR3 in DNA: TGTGCCAGCAGCCGGGACAGGGGAGGGGAAAAACTGTTTTTT. Full variable domain (missing parts from reference TRBV11-2 and TRBJ1-4): EAGVAQSPRYKIIEKRQSVAFWCNPISGHATLYWYQQILGQGPKLLIQFQNNGVVDDSQLPKDRFSAERLKGVDSTLKIQPAKLEDSAVYLCASSRDRGGEKLFFGSGTQLSVL.

The rearrangement uses TRBV5-1 and TRBJ2-1; 9 bases align to TRBD2. Germline loops: CDR1 SGHRS, CDR2 YFSETQ. The V gene end was trimmed by 3 bases and the J gene end by 7 bases; junction bases not matched to a gene: 11. The CDR3 has 16 amino acids. The chain's CDR3 is CASSWQPSGKENEQFF. CDR3 DNA sequence: TGCGCCAGCAGCTGGCAGCCTAGCGGGAAGGAAAATGAGCAGTTCTTC.

Worth noting for this clone: The sample holds other DNA sequences that translate to the same CDR3. The rearrangement joins TRBV6-1 to TRBJ2-3, with 9 nucleotides matching TRBD2. Germline loops: CDR1 MNHNS, CDR2 SASEGT. V dropped 11 bases and J dropped 3; count of bases not matched to a gene: 9. This CDR3 contains 14 residues. The CDR3, as DNA: TGTGCCTCTATCCCCAGCGGGAGGACAGATACGCAGTATTTT. It yields the protein CASIPSGRTDTQYF.